This T cell receptor (beta chain) was identified in a study of blood T cell repertoires in COVID-19. Background on the study: Donors in the United States, Italy and Spain gave samples during acute or convalescent COVID-19. T cells, B-cell-depleted T cells, or PBMCs supplied cDNA or gDNA.

Original handling: For nucleated cells, counts were estimated from reference gene primer amplification. Profiling relied on immunoSEQ multiplex PCR, and the TCRdb table lists in-frame clones only, not all of them. From that table come the V and J calls and clone size; the DNA was used to work out D and trimming. The data contain roughly 270,000 clones, 88% of them seen just once; the ten biggest clones take up more than 7.5%. In germline, CDR1 is SGHDT, CDR2 YYEEEE. The length of the CDR3 is 12 residues. Trimming pared 3 bases from V and 5 bases from J, leaving 8 bases between. The TCR sequence derives from a man between 18 and 35 years old with active or convalescent COVID-19. The V call is TRBV5-6, the J call TRBJ1-2, with D maybe TRBD1 (6 bases). What was sequenced was peripheral blood. DNA for the CDR3: TGTGCCAGCAGCTCAGGGGATTATGGCTACACCTTC. Protein: CASSSGDYGYTF. The whole variable domain, remainder taken from reference TRBV5-6 and TRBJ1-2, is DAGVTQSPTHLIKTRGQQVTLRCSPKSGHDTVSWYQQALGQGPQFIFQYYEEEERQRGNFPDRFSGHQFPNYSSELNVNALLLGDSALYLCASSSGDYGYTFGSGTRLTVV.